This T cell receptor beta chain was documented in a study of shared clonotypes between healthy human individuals. Study-wide findings and caveats: Relative to clonotypes present in all four donors, those not shared had lower generation probabilities.

Between the trimmed V and J ends, which lost 3 bases and 5 bases, there was a span of 14 bases. This CDR3 is 14 amino acids long. Germline CDR1 and CDR2: MNHNS and SASEGT. About this clone: No antigen is known for it.

TCRdb keeps only in-frame clones here, not all; method: immunoSEQ multiplex PCR. The sample consists of approximately 640,000 clones, around 72% of them appearing once. The source material was memory CD4+ T cells sorted from blood. The subset was: CD45RA-negative fraction. This TCR came from a woman in her twenties or thirties in good health. The V and J genes are TRBV6-1 and TRBJ2-7; TRBD2 might be the D (6 bases). CDR3 sequence: CASSDRELAHEQYF. Written as DNA, the CDR3 is TGTGCCAGCAGTGACAGGGAACTAGCCCACGAGCAGTACTTC.